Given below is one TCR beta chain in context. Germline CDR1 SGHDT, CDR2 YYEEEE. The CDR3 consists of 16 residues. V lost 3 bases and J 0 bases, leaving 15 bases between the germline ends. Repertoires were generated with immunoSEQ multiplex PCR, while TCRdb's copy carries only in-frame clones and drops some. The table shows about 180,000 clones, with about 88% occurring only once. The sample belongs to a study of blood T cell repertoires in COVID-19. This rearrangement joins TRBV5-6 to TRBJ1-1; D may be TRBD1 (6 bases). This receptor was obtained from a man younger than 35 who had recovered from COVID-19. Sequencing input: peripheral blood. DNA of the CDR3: TGTGCCAGCAGCTCCCCGTGGGGGGGCTTGAACACTGAAGCTTTCTTT. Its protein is CASSSPWGGLNTEAFF.